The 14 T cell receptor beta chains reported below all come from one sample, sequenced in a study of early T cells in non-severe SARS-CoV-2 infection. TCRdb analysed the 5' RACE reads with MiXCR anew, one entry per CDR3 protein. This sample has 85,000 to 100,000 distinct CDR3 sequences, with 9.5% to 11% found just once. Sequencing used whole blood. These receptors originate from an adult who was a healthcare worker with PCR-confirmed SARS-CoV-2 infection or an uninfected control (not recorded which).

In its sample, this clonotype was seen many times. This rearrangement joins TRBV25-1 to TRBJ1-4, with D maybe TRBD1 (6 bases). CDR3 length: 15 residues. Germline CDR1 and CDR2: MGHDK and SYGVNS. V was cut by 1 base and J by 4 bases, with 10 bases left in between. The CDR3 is CASSESRTVNEKLFF. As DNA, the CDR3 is TGTGCCAGCAGTGAATCTCGGACAGTTAATGAAAAACTGTTTTTT.

The CDR3 DNA reads as TGTGCCAGCAGCTTAGGATTCGGGGGGACCTCCTACAATGAGCAGTTCTTC. As protein: CASSLGFGGTSYNEQFF. The V gene is TRBV7-9, the J gene TRBJ2-1, with 7 bases fitting TRBD2. This CDR3 has 17 residues. The V gene's germline CDR1 is SEHNR and CDR2 FQNEAQ (reference sequence). With V trimmed by 1 base and J by 0 bases, 6 bases remained unmatched. The full variable domain, rest sourced from reference TRBV7-9 and TRBJ2-1, is DTGVSQNPRHKITKRGQNVTFRCDPISEHNRLYWYRQTLGQGPEFLTYFQNEAQLEKSRLLSDRFSAERPKGSFSTLEIQRTEQGDSAMYLCASSLGFGGTSYNEQFFGPGTRLTVL.

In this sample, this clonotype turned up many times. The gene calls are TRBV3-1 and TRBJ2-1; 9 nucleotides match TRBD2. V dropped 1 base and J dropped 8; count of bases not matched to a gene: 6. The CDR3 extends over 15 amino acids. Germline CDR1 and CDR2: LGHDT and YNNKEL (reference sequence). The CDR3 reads CASSQVAGAQDEQFF. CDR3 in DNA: TGTGCCAGCAGCCAAGTAGCGGGAGCTCAAGATGAGCAGTTCTTC.

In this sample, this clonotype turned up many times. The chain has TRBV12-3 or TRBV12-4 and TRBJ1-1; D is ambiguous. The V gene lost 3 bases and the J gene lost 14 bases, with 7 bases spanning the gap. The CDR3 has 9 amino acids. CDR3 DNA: TGTGCCAGCAGTTTTCCGGTCTTCTTT. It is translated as CASSFPVFF.

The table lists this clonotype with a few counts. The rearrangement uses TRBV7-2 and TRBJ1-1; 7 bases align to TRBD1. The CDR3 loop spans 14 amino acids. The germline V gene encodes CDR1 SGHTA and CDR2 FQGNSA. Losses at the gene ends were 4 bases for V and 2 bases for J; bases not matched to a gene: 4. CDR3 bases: TGTGCCAGCAGCTGGGGACAGTTAAACACTGAAGCTTTCTTT. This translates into CASSWGQLNTEAFF.

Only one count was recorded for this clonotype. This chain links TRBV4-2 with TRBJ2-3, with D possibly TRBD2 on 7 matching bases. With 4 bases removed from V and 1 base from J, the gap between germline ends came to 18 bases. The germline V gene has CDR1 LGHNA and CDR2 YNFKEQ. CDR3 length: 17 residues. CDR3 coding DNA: TGTGCCAGCAGCCCGCGACTAGCTGGGGGCGGCACAGATACGCAGTATTTT. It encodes CASSPRLAGGGTDTQYF.

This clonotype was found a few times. The CDR3 reads CASSGGQGYGYTF. The CDR3 nucleotides are TGTGCCAGCAGTGGAGGACAGGGCTATGGCTACACCTTC. The genes are TRBV2 and TRBJ1-2; TRBD1 agrees at 8 bases. Trimming at V came to 4 bases and at J to 4 bases, leaving 2 bases not matched to a gene. The length of the CDR3 is 13 residues. Germline loops: CDR1 SNHLY, CDR2 FYNNEI.

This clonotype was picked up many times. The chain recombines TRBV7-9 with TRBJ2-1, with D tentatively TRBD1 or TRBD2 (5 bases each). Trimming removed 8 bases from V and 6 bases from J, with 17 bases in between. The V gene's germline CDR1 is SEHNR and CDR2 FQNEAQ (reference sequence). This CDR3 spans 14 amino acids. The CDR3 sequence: CASRNEGLLNEQFF. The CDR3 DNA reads TGTGCCAGCCGTAATGAGGGGTTACTCAATGAGCAGTTCTTC.

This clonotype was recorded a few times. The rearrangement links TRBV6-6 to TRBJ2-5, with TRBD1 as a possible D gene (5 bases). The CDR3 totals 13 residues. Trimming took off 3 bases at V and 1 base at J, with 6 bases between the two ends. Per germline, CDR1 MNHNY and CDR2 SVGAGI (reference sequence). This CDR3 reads CASSYDSQETQYF. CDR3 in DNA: TGTGCCAGCAGTTATGACAGCCAAGAGACCCAGTACTTC.

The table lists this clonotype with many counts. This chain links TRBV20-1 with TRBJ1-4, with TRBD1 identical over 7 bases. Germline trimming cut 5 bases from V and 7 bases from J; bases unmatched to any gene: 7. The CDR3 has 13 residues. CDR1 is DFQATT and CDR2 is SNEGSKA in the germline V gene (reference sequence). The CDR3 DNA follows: TGCAGTGCTCCAGACAGGGTCGGTGAAAAACTGTTTTTT. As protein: CSAPDRVGEKLFF.

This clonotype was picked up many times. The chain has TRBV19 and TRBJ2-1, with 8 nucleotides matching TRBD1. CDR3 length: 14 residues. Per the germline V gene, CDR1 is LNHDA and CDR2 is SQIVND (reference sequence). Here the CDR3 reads CASGPGQAYNEQFF. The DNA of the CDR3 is TGTGCTAGTGGACCGGGACAGGCCTACAATGAGCAGTTCTTC.

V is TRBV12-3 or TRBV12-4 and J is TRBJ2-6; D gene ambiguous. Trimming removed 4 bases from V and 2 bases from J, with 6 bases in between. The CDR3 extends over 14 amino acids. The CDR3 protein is CASSSGAGANVLTF. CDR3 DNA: TGTGCCAGCAGTTCCGGAGCTGGGGCCAACGTCCTGACTTTC.

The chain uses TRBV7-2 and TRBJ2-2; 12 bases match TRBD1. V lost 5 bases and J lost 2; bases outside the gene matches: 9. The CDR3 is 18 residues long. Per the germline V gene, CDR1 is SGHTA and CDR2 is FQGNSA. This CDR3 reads CASSHRDRGLLNTGELFF. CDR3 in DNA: TGTGCCAGCAGCCACCGGGACAGGGGGCTGCTTAACACCGGGGAGCTGTTTTTT.

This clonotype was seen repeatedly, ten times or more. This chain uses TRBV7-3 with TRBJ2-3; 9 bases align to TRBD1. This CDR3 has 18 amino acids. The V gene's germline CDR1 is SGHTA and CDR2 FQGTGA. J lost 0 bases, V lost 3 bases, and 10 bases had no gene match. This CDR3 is CASSFGQGSFKSTDTQYF. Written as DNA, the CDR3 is TGTGCCAGCAGCTTTGGACAGGGGTCTTTTAAGAGCACAGATACGCAGTATTTT.